This record concerns one T cell receptor beta chain sequence. Antigen: not known. CDR3 length equals 13 residues. Deletions cut 0 bases from V and 5 bases from J, with 5 bases between. Germline lookup yields CDR1 SGHRS and CDR2 YFSETQ. Method: immunoSEQ multiplex PCR; TCRdb's copy keeps in-frame clones and lacks some. Of 130,000 or so clones in the sample, roughly 93% were seen once. These data come from a study of T cell responses to AZD1222 COVID-19 vaccine. Study-level information: Samples with a second dose at about 4 or about 12 weeks were pooled together.

Study findings and constraints: Donors were chiefly white British, with a greater number of females, and clonal diversity was perhaps underestimated. Researchers took repertoire samples only after the peak T cell response had come. Reportedly, nearly half the spike-specific TCRs target unmutated variant regions.

The receptor's source is an adult in good health. The source material was peripheral blood, sampled on day 0 of AZD1222 vaccination. V usage is TRBV5-1 and J usage is TRBJ2-2, with D unclear. The CDR3 sequence is CASSLAHTGELFF. The CDR3 DNA sequence: TGCGCCAGCAGCTTGGCCCATACCGGGGAGCTGTTTTTT.